These 25 T cell receptor beta chains came from one sample sequenced in a study of blood T cell repertoires in COVID-19. Profiled with immunoSEQ multiplex PCR; TCRdb holds only in-frame clones, not every one. The sample has 220,000 or so clones, 75% to 90% seen once. Sequencing used PBMCs or T cells enriched from blood (not recorded which). All receptors derive from a woman between 18 and 29 years old in a cohort exposed to, infected with or recovered from COVID-19 (not recorded which).

DNA for the CDR3: TGTGCCTGGAGTACAGGGTCCGGCAATCAGCCCCAGCATTTT. This gives the protein CAWSTGSGNQPQHF. The chain recombines TRBV30 with TRBJ1-5; possibly TRBD1 for D (6 bases). The germline V gene has CDR1 GTSNPN and CDR2 SVGIG (reference sequence). CDR3 size: 14 residues. Trimming took 2 bases from V and 2 from J, leaving 10 bases between them.

This sequence joins TRBV6-5 and TRBJ2-2, with D perhaps matching TRBD2 (6 bases). The CDR3 is made up of 15 amino acids. CDR1 and CDR2 (germline): MNHEY, SVGAGI. V lost 8 bases and J lost 2, with 15 bases in between. The CDR3 spells CASSLRDSNTGELFF. In nucleotides, the CDR3 is TGTGCCAGCTCCTTGCGGGACTCAAACACCGGGGAGCTGTTTTTT.

The rearrangement joins TRBV19 to TRBJ1-4; no definite D call. V gave up 2 bases and J gave up 4 bases, with 11 bases separating them. The CDR3 has 15 amino acids. Germline CDR1 and CDR2: LNHDA and SQIVND (reference sequence). Here the CDR3 DNA reads TGTGCCAGTAGTATAAATGGAGAAAGTAATGAAAAACTGTTTTTT. It yields the protein CASSINGESNEKLFF.

This clone was seen a single time. The chain is built from TRBV7-2 and TRBJ1-5; a possible D gene is TRBD1 (6 bases). V was clipped by 1 base and J by 0 bases, with 13 bases between them. Germline CDR1 reads SGHTA; CDR2 reads FQGNSA. This CDR3 region has 17 residues. This CDR3 reads CASSLGPGTISNQPQHF. The CDR3 DNA is TGTGCCAGCAGCTTAGGCCCCGGGACAATTAGCAATCAGCCCCAGCATTTT.

The V and J genes are TRBV7-9 and TRBJ1-1; 8 nucleotides agree with TRBD1. Trimming at V came to 5 bases and at J to 6 bases, leaving 14 bases not matched to a gene. Germline V CDR1 and CDR2: SEHNR, FQNEAQ (reference sequence). The CDR3 is 16 residues long. CDR3 in amino acids: CASSESGTGFFPEAFF. The CDR3 DNA is TGTGCCAGCAGCGAGTCCGGGACAGGTTTCTTCCCTGAAGCTTTCTTT.

The chain employs TRBV28 and TRBJ1-4; 9 nucleotides line up with TRBD1. J was trimmed by 8 bases and V by 2 bases; bases with no gene match: 6. The CDR3 extends over 15 amino acids. CDR1 is MDHEN and CDR2 is SYDVKM in the germline V gene. This chain's CDR3 is CASSLMGQGIEKLFF. The CDR3 DNA follows: TGTGCCAGCAGTTTAATGGGACAGGGAATCGAAAAACTGTTTTTT. Variable domain in full (rest from reference TRBV28 and TRBJ1-4): DVKVTQSSRYLVKRTGEKVFLECVQDMDHENMFWYRQDPGLGLRLIYFSYDVKMKEKGDIPEGYSVSREKKERFSLILESASTNQTSMYLCASSLMGQGIEKLFFGSGTQLSVL.

The rearrangement uses TRBV4-2 and TRBJ1-4, with 9 positions matching TRBD1. V was clipped by 3 bases and J by 8 bases; unmatched bases: 16. The germline V gene encodes CDR1 LGHNA and CDR2 YNFKEQ. The CDR3 is 18 amino acids. CDR3 bases: TGTGCCAGCAGCCAGGAAAAACAGGGGGCGGGCATAGTGGAAAAACTGTTTTTT. This codes for CASSQEKQGAGIVEKLFF.

This clone was observed once. V gene TRBV11-3 combines with J gene TRBJ2-1; D is undetermined. Germline CDR1 reads SGHNT; CDR2 reads YENEEA. This CDR3 comprises 15 residues. Trimming shortened V by 0 bases and J by 0 bases, and 6 bases separated the two germline ends. The CDR3 loop is CASSLDRNSYNEQFF. The CDR3 bases are TGTGCCAGCAGCTTAGACAGGAACTCCTACAATGAGCAGTTCTTC.

This sequence joins TRBV5-1 and TRBJ2-7, with a tentative D call TRBD1 (5 bases). V was pared by 0 bases and J by 3 bases, with 16 bases between. Germline CDR1 is SGHRS and CDR2 is YFSETQ. The CDR3 has 16 residues. The CDR3 bases are TGCGCCAGCAGCTTGGACTACTCAGGGAAGGACTACGAGCAGTACTTC. It specifies CASSLDYSGKDYEQYF.

CDR3 DNA sequence: TGTGCCACCAGTGATCCACAGGGGGCCGGGGAGCTGTTTTTT. Translating it yields CATSDPQGAGELFF. The chain joins TRBV24-1 to TRBJ2-2; 8 bases are shared with TRBD1. The CDR3 is made up of 14 amino acids. The junction had 2 bases not matched to a gene; V was cut back by 3 bases and J by 6 bases. The germline CDR1 and CDR2 sequences are KGHDR and SFDVKD.

This chain uses TRBV19 with TRBJ2-6, with D possibly being TRBD1 (6 bases). The germline V and J ends were trimmed by 5 bases and 0 bases, with 11 bases remaining between them. From germline, CDR1 is LNHDA and CDR2 SQIVND (reference sequence). This CDR3 is built from 16 residues. The CDR3 nucleotides are TGTGCCAGTAGTCTCCAGGGGACCTCTGGGGCCAACGTCCTGACTTTC. This encodes CASSLQGTSGANVLTF.

The V call is TRBV19, the J call TRBJ2-1, with 9 bases fitting TRBD2. CDR3 length: 16 amino acids. The germline V gene encodes CDR1 LNHDA and CDR2 SQIVND (reference sequence). The J segment lost 0 bases and the V segment lost 5 bases, leaving 5 bases of the junction unmatched. CDR3 loop: CASSLAGLSSYNEQFF. CDR3 nucleotide sequence: TGTGCCAGTAGTCTAGCGGGACTAAGCTCCTACAATGAGCAGTTCTTC. Complete variable domain (other parts from reference TRBV19 and TRBJ2-1): DGGITQSPKYLFRKEGQNVTLSCEQNLNHDAMYWYRQDPGQGLRLIYYSQIVNDFQKGDIAEGYSVSREKKESFPLTVTSAQKNPTAFYLCASSLAGLSSYNEQFFGPGTRLTVL.

The sample holds many counts of this clone. CDR3: CASSSTGKGLAGNTIYF. In nucleotides, the CDR3 is TGTGCCAGCAGCTCCACAGGGAAAGGATTGGCTGGAAACACCATATATTTT. V and J are TRBV5-6 and TRBJ1-3; D is perhaps TRBD1 (6 bases). From germline, CDR1 is SGHDT and CDR2 YYEEEE. Trimming stripped 3 bases from V and 2 bases from J, with 18 bases between. CDR3 length: 17 amino acids.

This chain joins TRBV25-1 and TRBJ1-2; no clear D. Per germline, CDR1 MGHDK and CDR2 SYGVNS. Trimming removed 4 bases at V and 5 bases at J, with 11 bases between. This CDR3 has 13 residues. The CDR3 reads CASSGPGGYGYTF. The CDR3 region has the DNA TGTGCCAGCAGTGGTCCCGGCGGATATGGCTACACCTTC.

The genes are TRBV19 and TRBJ1-5; perhaps TRBD1 as D (5 bases). Trimming cost V 1 base and J 2 bases, with 12 bases left between them. The CDR3 runs to 16 residues. Per the germline V gene, CDR1 is LNHDA and CDR2 is SQIVND (reference sequence). The CDR3 spells CASSIGPSRGNQPQHF. Written as DNA, the CDR3 is TGTGCCAGTAGTATAGGTCCCAGCAGGGGCAATCAGCCCCAGCATTTT.

In regard to this clone: An end of the junction differs from the germline gene, which may be a read error. The genes are TRBV7-8 and TRBJ2-1, with D perhaps matching TRBD1 or TRBD2 (5 bases each). The CDR3 length is 14 residues. Germline loops: CDR1 SGHVS, CDR2 FQNEAQ. The CDR3 nucleotides are TGTGCCAGCAGTTTAGACTACAGGCCCACCGCCCAGTTCTTC. This translates into CASSLDYRPTAQFF.

The chain recombines TRBV5-5 with TRBJ1-2, with D perhaps TRBD1 (5 bases). The CDR3 loop spans 15 amino acids. Trimming cost V 0 bases and J 3 bases, with 12 bases left between them. Per the germline V gene, CDR1 is SGHKS and CDR2 is YYEKEE (reference sequence). The CDR3 loop reads CASSLEFQGYYGYTF. The CDR3 bases are TGTGCCAGCAGCTTGGAATTTCAGGGTTACTATGGCTACACCTTC.

This clone showed up just once. This chain joins TRBV11-3 and TRBJ1-1; D call uncertain. Germline assignment: CDR1 SGHNT and CDR2 YENEEA. Trimming left V 5 bases short and J 1 base short, with 5 bases between. The CDR3 loop spans 12 amino acids. CDR3 amino acids: CASSRENTEAFF. The CDR3 coding sequence is TGTGCCAGCAGCAGAGAGAACACTGAAGCTTTCTTT.

In its sample, this clone was seen once. The genes are TRBV2 and TRBJ2-5; 9 bases are shared with TRBD1. CDR1 is SNHLY and CDR2 is FYNNEI in the germline V gene. With 2 bases clipped from V and 1 base from J, the junction kept 2 bases outside the gene matches. This CDR3 has 15 residues. CDR3 amino acids: CASSELTGGQETQYF. DNA for the CDR3: TGTGCCAGCAGTGAATTGACAGGGGGCCAAGAGACCCAGTACTTC.

The chain carries TRBV7-9 and TRBJ1-1; tentative D call: TRBD1 (6 bases). The CDR3 is 13 residues long. Germline CDR1 and CDR2: SEHNR and FQNEAQ (reference sequence). V dropped 4 bases and J dropped 5 bases, with 11 bases sitting between them. Here the CDR3 reads CASSSQQGTEAFF. CDR3 in DNA: TGTGCCAGCAGCTCTCAACAGGGAACTGAAGCTTTCTTT.

The chain uses TRBV6-1 and TRBJ2-3; tentative D call: TRBD2 (5 bases). Looked up from germline, CDR1 is MNHNS and CDR2 is SASEGT. The CDR3 extends over 14 amino acids. V lost 1 base to trimming and J lost 1 base, with 6 bases between them. The DNA of the CDR3 is TGTGCCAGCAGTGAAGGAGGGCGCACAGATACGCAGTATTTT. Translating gives CASSEGGRTDTQYF.

This clone showed up just once. V and J are TRBV23-1 and TRBJ1-1; D perhaps matches TRBD1 (6 bases). TRBV23-1 is annotated as an ORF whose role is uncertain. The CDR3 length is 13 residues. V dropped 6 bases and J dropped 6 bases, with 14 bases sitting between them. DNA of the CDR3: TGCGCCAGCAGGCACGGGGGGCTCTCTGAAGCTTTCTTT. Translating it yields CASRHGGLSEAFF.

The chain has TRBV28 and TRBJ2-5; 15 bases fit TRBD2. V shed 6 bases and J 13 bases; nucleotides not matched to a gene: 6. Germline CDR1 is MDHEN and CDR2 is SYDVKM. The length of the CDR3 is 13 residues. In nucleotides, the CDR3 is TGTGCCAGCAGCGGACTAGCGGGGGGGCTTTGGTACTTC. Its protein product is CASSGLAGGLWYF.

The chain uses TRBV19 and TRBJ2-1; TRBD2 is a possible D gene (7 bases). CDR1 LNHDA and CDR2 SQIVND come from the germline V gene (reference sequence). The CDR3 spans 15 residues. The ends were cut back, 3 bases at V and 6 bases at J, with 15 bases in the middle. Written as DNA, the CDR3 is TGTGCCAGTAGTATTGGGGCGGGGGCGGCCAATGAGCAGTTCTTC. It codes for CASSIGAGAANEQFF.

The chain links TRBV7-8 to TRBJ2-5, with D perhaps TRBD2 (6 bases). CDR3 size: 16 residues. Trimming cost V 6 bases and J 3 bases, with 20 bases left between them. From germline, CDR1 is SGHVS and CDR2 FQNEAQ. The CDR3 DNA is TGTGCCAGCAGATCTAGAGCGGGTCTATCCAAAGAGACCCAGTACTTC. Translated: CASRSRAGLSKETQYF.